Here is one T cell receptor beta chain with its context. With 6 bases removed from V and 0 bases from J, the gap between germline ends came to 12 bases. Germline values: CDR1 SNHLY, CDR2 FYNNEI. This CDR3 region has 14 residues. The record originates from a study of blood T cell repertoires in COVID-19. Study summary: Some COVID-19 samples were acute and others convalescent; all came from the United States, Italy and Spain. Nucleic acid was either cDNA or gDNA, and it came from T cells, B-cell-depleted T cells, or PBMCs.

Per the authors' pipeline: Reference gene primers were amplified, and this amplification served to estimate nucleated cell counts. Profiling relied on immunoSEQ multiplex PCR, and the TCRdb table lists in-frame clones only, not all of them. The V and J calls and the clone size are those of that table, but D and trimming were determined from the DNA. Counted here are more than 60,000 clones, approximately 90% occurring once; the ten biggest clones make up roughly 6%. The TCR comes from a human donor in a cohort sampled during active COVID-19. The source material was peripheral blood. The rearrangement links TRBV2 to TRBJ2-7, with D maybe TRBD1 (6 bases). In nucleotides, the CDR3 is TGTGCCAGCAGGAGGGTAGGGGGCTCCTACGAGCAGTACTTC. As protein: CASRRVGGSYEQYF.